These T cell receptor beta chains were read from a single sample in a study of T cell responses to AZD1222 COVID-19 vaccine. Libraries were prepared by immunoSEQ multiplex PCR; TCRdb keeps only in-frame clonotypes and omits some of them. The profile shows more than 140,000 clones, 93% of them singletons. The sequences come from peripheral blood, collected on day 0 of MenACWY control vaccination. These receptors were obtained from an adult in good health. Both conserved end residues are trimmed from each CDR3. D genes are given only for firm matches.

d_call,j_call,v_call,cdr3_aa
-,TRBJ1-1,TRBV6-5,ASTDNMNTEAF
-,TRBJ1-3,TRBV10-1,ASSPTGNTIY
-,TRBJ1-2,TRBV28,ASSTWARAGDYGYT
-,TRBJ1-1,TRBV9,ASSVAGAATEAF
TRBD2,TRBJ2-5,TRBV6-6,ASSYSLAGGQY
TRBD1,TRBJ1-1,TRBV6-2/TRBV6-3,ASSRTGTEAF
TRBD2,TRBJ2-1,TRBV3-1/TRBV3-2,ASSQDTSVISYNEQF
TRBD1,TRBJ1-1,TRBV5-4,ASANRGLGVNTEAF
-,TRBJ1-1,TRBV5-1,ASSVGAGVAF
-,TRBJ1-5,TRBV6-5,ASQGLLNQPQH
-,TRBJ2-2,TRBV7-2,ASSLTVGREKRGTGELF
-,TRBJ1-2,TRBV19,ASSVPEGRVNYGYT
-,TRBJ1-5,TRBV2,ASSAGGRFSNQPQH
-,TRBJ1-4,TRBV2,ASRRDTEATNEKLF
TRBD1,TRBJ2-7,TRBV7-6,ASSLRTGDEQY
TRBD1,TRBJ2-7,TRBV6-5,ASRTPGGAPYEQY
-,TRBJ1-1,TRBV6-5,ASTKRRGAGTEAF
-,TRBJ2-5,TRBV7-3,ASSLGQQETQY
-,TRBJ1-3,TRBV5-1,ASSLTVSGNTIY
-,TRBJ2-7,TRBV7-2,ASSLTSEQY
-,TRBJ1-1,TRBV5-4,ASSLELGTNTEAF
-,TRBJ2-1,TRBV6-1,ASSEYTEQF
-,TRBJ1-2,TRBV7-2,ASSLSGQNYGYT
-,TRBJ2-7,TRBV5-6,ASSFWDSYEQY
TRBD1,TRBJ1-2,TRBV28,ATEGQLYGYT
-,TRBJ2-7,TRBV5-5,ASSFAVEYSYEQY
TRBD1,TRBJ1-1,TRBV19,ASSIQAGGGMNTEAF
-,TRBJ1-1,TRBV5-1,ASSLAGAVNTEAF